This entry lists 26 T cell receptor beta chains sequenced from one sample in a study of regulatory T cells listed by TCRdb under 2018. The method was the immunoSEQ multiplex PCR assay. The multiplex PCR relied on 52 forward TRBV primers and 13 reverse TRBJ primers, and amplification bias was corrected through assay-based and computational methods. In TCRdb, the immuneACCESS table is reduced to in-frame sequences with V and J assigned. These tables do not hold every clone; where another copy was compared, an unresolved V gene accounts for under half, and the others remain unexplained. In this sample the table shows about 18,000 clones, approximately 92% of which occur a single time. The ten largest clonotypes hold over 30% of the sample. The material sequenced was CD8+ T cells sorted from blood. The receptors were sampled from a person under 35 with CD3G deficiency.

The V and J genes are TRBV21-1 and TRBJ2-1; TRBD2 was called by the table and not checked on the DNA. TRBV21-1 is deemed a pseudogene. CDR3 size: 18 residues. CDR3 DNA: TGTGCCAGCAGCAAAGCGAGGGCCCTAGCGGGAGGAACCAATGAGCAGTTCTTC. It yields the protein CASSKARALAGGTNEQFF.

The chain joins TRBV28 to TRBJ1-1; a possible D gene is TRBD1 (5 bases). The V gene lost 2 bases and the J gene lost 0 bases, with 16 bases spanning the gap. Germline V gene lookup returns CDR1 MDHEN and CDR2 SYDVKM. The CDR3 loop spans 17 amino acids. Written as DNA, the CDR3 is TGTGCCAGCAGTTTAAGGGGCACTTACATTATGAACACTGAAGCTTTCTTT. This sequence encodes CASSLRGTYIMNTEAFF. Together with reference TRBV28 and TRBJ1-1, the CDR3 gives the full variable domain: DVKVTQSSRYLVKRTGEKVFLECVQDMDHENMFWYRQDPGLGLRLIYFSYDVKMKEKGDIPEGYSVSREKKERFSLILESASTNQTSMYLCASSLRGTYIMNTEAFFGQGTRLTVV.

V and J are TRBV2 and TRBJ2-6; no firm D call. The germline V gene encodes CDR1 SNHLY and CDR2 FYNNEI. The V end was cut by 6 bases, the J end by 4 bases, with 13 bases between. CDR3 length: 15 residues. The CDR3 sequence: CASSSWAAGANVLTF. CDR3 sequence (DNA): TGTGCCAGCAGCTCCTGGGCCGCAGGGGCCAACGTCCTGACTTTC.

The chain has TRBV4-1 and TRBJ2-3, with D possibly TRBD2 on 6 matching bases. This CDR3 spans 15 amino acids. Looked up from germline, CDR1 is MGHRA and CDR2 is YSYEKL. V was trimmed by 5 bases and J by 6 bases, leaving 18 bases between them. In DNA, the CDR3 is TGCGCCAGCAGCTCGCGAGGGCGGGCGGGGGATACGCAGTATTTT. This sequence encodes CASSSRGRAGDTQYF.

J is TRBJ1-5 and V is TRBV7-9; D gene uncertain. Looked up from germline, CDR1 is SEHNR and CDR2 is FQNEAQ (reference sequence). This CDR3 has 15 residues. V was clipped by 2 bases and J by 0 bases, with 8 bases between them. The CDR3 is CASSLPGGSNQPQHF. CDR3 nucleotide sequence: TGTGCCAGCAGCTTACCAGGTGGTAGCAATCAGCCCCAGCATTTT.

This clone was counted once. The CDR3 sequence: CASSRGTAKETQYF. The CDR3 DNA is TGTGCCAGCAGCCGCGGGACAGCCAAAGAGACCCAGTACTTC. V and J are TRBV13 and TRBJ2-5; D perhaps matches TRBD1 (7 bases). The germline V gene encodes CDR1 PRHDT and CDR2 FYEKMQ (reference sequence). V was pared by 5 bases and J by 3 bases, with 13 bases between. The CDR3 spans 14 residues.

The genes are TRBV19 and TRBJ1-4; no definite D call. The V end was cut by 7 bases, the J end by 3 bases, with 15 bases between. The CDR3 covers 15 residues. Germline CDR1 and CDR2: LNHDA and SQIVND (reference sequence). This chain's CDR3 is CASKKTSHPNEKLFF. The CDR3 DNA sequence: TGTGCCAGTAAGAAGACATCTCACCCTAATGAAAAACTGTTTTTT.

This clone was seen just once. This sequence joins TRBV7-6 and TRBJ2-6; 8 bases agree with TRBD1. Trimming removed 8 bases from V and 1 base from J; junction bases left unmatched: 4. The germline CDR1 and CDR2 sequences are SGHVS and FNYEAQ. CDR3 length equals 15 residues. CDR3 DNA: TGTGCCAGCGGGGACAGGCCTTCTGGGGCCAACGTCCTGACTTTC. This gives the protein CASGDRPSGANVLTF. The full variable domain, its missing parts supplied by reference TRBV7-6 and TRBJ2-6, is GAGVSQSPRYKVTKRGQDVALRCDPISGHVSLYWYRQALGQGPEFLTYFNYEAQQDKSGLPNDRFSAERPEGSISTLTIQRTEQRDSAMYRCASGDRPSGANVLTFGAGSRLTVL.

Written as DNA, the CDR3 is TGCGCCACCTCCCCCAGGGTATCTAGTTCACCCCTCCACTTT. As protein: CATSPRVSSSPLHF. V usage is TRBV23-1 and J usage is TRBJ1-6; the D gene is possibly TRBD1 (5 bases). TRBV23-1 is an ORF, with its function uncertain. Trimming stripped 10 bases from V and 9 bases from J, with 19 bases between. The CDR3 is made up of 14 amino acids.

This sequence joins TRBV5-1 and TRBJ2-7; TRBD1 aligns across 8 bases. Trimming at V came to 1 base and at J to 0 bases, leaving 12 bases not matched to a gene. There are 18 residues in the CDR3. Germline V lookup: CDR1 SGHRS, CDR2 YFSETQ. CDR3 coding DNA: TGCGCCAGCAGCTTGTTTCCTCTTGCCGGGACAGGCTCCTACGAGCAGTACTTC. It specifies CASSLFPLAGTGSYEQYF.

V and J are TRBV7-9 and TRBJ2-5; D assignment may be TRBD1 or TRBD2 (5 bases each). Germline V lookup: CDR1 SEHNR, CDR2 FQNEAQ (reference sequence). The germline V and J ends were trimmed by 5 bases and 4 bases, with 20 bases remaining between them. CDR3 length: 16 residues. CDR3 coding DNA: TGTGCCAGCAGCCGATTTGTTGGGGGTGGCCCAGAGACCCAGTACTTC. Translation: CASSRFVGGGPETQYF.

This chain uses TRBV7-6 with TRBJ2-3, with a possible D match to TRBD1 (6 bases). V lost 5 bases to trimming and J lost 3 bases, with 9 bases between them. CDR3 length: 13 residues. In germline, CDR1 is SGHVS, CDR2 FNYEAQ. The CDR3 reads CASSVTGTDTQYF. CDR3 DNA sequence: TGTGCCAGCAGCGTAACAGGGACAGATACGCAGTATTTT.

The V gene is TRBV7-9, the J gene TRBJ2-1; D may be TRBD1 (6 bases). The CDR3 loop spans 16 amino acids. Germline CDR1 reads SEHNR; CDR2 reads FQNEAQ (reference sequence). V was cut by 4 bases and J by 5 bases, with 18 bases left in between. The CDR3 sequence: CASSSGQKNNHNEQFF. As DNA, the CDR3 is TGTGCCAGCAGCTCCGGACAGAAAAACAACCACAATGAGCAGTTCTTC.

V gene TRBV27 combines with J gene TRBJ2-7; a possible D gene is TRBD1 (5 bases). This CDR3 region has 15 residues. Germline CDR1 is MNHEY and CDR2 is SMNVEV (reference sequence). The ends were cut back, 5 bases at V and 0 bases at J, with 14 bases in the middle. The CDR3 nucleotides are TGTGCCAGCAGTATCGGTACAGGTAGCTCCTACGAGCAGTACTTC. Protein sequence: CASSIGTGSSYEQYF.

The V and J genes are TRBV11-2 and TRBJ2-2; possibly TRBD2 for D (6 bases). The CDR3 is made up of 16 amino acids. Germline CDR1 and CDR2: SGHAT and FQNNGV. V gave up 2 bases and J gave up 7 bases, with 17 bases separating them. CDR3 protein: CASSLSSGPGGGELFF. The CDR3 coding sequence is TGTGCCAGCAGCTTATCTTCGGGGCCCGGGGGCGGGGAGCTGTTTTTT.

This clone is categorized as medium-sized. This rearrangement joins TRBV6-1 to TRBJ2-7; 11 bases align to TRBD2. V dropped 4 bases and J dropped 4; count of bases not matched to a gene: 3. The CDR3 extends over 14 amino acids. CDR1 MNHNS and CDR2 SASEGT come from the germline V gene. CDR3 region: CASSAGLAGYEQYF. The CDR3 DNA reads TGTGCCAGCAGTGCCGGACTAGCGGGTTACGAGCAGTACTTC.

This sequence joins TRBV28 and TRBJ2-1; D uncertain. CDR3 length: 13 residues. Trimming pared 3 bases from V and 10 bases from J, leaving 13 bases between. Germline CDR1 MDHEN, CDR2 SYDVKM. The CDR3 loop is CASSFGAVREQFF. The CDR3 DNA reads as TGTGCCAGCAGTTTTGGCGCGGTCAGAGAGCAGTTCTTC. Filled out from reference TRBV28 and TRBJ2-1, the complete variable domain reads DVKVTQSSRYLVKRTGEKVFLECVQDMDHENMFWYRQDPGLGLRLIYFSYDVKMKEKGDIPEGYSVSREKKERFSLILESASTNQTSMYLCASSFGAVREQFFGPGTRLTVL.

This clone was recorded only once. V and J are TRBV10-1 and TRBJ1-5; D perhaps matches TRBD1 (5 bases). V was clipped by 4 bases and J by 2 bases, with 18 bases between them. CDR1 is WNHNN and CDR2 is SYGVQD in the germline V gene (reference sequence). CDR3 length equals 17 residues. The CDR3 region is CASSASPGRRGNQPQHF. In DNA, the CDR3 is TGCGCCAGCAGTGCATCGCCAGGGCGAAGGGGCAATCAGCCCCAGCATTTT.

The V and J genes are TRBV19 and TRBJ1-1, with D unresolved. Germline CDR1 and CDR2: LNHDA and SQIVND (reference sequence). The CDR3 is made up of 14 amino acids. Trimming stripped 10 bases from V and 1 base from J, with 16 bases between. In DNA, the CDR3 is TGTGCCACCGAGGACGGCCTTGCGAACACTGAAGCTTTCTTT. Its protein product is CATEDGLANTEAFF.

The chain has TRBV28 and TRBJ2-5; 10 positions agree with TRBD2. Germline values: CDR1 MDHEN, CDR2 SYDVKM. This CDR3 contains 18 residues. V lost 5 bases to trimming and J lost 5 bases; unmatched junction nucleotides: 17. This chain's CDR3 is CASSPAVTVAGGQETQYF. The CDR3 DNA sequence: TGTGCCAGCAGTCCCGCCGTAACCGTAGCGGGAGGCCAGGAGACCCAGTACTTC.

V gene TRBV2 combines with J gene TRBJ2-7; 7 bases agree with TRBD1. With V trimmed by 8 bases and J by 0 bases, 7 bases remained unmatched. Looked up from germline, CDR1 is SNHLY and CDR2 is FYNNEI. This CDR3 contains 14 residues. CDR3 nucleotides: TGTGCCAGCGAGTATGCAGGGGGCTCCTACGAGCAGTACTTC. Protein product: CASEYAGGSYEQYF.

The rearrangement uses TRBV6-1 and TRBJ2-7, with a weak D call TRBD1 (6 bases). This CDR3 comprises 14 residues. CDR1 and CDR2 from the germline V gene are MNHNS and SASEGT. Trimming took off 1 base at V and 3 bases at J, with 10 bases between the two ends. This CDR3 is CASSEGRTVYEQYF. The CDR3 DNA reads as TGTGCCAGCAGTGAAGGGAGGACAGTCTACGAGCAGTACTTC.

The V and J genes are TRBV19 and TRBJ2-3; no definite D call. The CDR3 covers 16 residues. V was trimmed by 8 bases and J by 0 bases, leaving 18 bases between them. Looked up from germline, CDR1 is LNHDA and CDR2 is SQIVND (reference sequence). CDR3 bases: TGTGCCAGTTCGACCCGACGTACATTTAGCACAGATACGCAGTATTTT. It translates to CASSTRRTFSTDTQYF.

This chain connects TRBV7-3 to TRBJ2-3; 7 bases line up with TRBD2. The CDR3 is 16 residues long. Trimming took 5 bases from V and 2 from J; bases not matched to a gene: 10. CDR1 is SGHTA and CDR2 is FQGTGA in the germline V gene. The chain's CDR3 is CASSPMVGGVTDTQYF. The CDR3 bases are TGTGCCAGCAGCCCCATGGTGGGGGGGGTCACAGATACGCAGTATTTT. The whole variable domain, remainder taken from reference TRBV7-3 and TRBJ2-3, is GAGVSQTPSNKVTEKGKYVELRCDPISGHTALYWYRQSLGQGPEFLIYFQGTGAADDSGLPNDRFFAVRPEGSVSTLKIQRTERGDSAVYLCASSPMVGGVTDTQYFGPGTRLTVL.

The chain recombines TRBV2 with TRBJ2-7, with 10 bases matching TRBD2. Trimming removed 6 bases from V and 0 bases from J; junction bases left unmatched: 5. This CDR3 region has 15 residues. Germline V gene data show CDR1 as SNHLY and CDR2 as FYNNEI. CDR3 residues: CASRASGGSSYEQYF. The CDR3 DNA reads TGTGCCAGCAGGGCTAGCGGGGGTAGCTCCTACGAGCAGTACTTC.

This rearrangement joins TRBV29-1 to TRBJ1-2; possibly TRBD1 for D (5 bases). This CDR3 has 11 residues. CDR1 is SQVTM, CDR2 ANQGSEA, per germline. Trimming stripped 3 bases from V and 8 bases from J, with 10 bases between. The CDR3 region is CSVDYRNGYTF. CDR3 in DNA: TGCAGCGTTGATTACAGGAACGGCTACACCTTC.